A selection of T cell receptor beta chains follows, all from one sample in a study of blood T cell repertoires in COVID-19. Data came from immunoSEQ multiplex PCR; TCRdb stores just in-frame clones and leaves some out. Of 140,000 to 150,000 clones detected, more than 65% appear once; the ten largest clones hold 9.5% to 13%. The source material was peripheral blood. The receptors originated from a man between 60 and 75 years old with active or convalescent COVID-19. Both conserved end residues are part of each CDR3. A D gene is named only where the DNA matches it firmly. Some rows have no size entry. The others give once, few or many, or a class for an expanded clone.

d_call	v_call	clone_size	j_call	cdr3_aa	cdr3_nt
TRBD1	TRBV23-1	once	TRBJ1-1	CASSQASRDRVRGTEAFF	TGCGCCAGCAGTCAAGCCTCGCGGGACAGGGTACGGGGCACTGAAGCTTTCTTT
.	TRBV13	.	TRBJ1-1	CASSSKTPSNTEAFF	TGTGCCAGCAGCTCTAAGACACCCTCGAACACTGAAGCTTTCTTT
TRBD1	TRBV11-3	.	TRBJ1-3	CASRTGTGTSGNTIYF	TGTGCCAGCCGGACCGGGACAGGGACGTCTGGAAACACCATATATTTT
.	TRBV7-8	.	TRBJ2-3	CASSTRQSTDTQYF	TGTGCCAGCAGCACCAGACAGAGCACAGATACGCAGTATTTT
TRBD2	TRBV29-1	.	TRBJ2-1	CSDLTLAHNEQFF	TGCAGCGACTTAACACTAGCGCACAATGAGCAGTTCTTC
.	TRBV20-1	.	TRBJ2-1	CSASGRAGPTYNEQFF	TGCAGTGCTAGTGGCAGGGCGGGACCTACCTACAATGAGCAGTTCTTC
.	TRBV10-1	.	TRBJ2-4	CASSESGGKNIQYF	TGCGCCAGCAGTGAGTCCGGGGGTAAAAACATTCAGTACTTC
TRBD1	TRBV7-2	once	TRBJ1-5	CASNGQGGNQPQHF	TGTGCCAGCAACGGTCAGGGGGGCAATCAGCCCCAGCATTTT
TRBD2	TRBV7-9	.	TRBJ2-5	CGLAGVEETQYF	TGCGGTCTAGCGGGAGTTGAGGAGACCCAGTACTTC
.	TRBV3-1/TRBV3-2	.	TRBJ1-1	CASSQGQIFEAFF	TGTGCCAGCAGCCAAGGACAGATCTTTGAAGCTTTCTTT
TRBD2	TRBV5-4	.	TRBJ2-3	CASSLLLAGSADTQYF	TGTGCCAGCAGCTTGCTACTAGCGGGATCAGCAGATACGCAGTATTTT
.	TRBV7-2	.	TRBJ2-3	CASSDPGASTDTQYF	TGTGCCAGCAGCGATCCTGGAGCTAGCACAGATACGCAGTATTTT
.	TRBV30	many	TRBJ2-7	CAWSSRSYEQYF	TGTGCCTGGAGTTCCCGGAGCTACGAGCAGTACTTC
TRBD2	TRBV10-3	once	TRBJ2-1	CAISESGLAGENEQFF	TGTGCCATCAGTGAGTCCGGTCTAGCGGGAGAGAATGAGCAGTTCTTC
.	TRBV4-1	.	TRBJ1-1	CASSERDKAYTEAFF	TGCGCCAGCAGCGAACGGGACAAAGCGTACACTGAAGCTTTCTTT
TRBD2	TRBV13	.	TRBJ2-2	CASSLTSGGPRAGELFF	TGTGCCAGCAGCTTGACCAGCGGGGGGCCGCGCGCCGGGGAGCTGTTTTTT
.	TRBV27	.	TRBJ1-1	CASSFVFEGGQAFF	TGTGCCAGCAGTTTCGTTTTCGAGGGCGGACAAGCTTTCTTT
TRBD1	TRBV11-2	.	TRBJ2-3	CASSLGGRGPTDTQYF	TGTGCCAGCAGCTTAGGAGGCAGGGGGCCCACAGATACGCAGTATTTT
.	TRBV11-2	.	TRBJ1-5	CASSPDGLSNQPQHF	TGTGCCAGCAGCCCCGACGGACTTAGCAATCAGCCCCAGCATTTT
.	TRBV24-1	.	TRBJ1-4	CATSEGWGVPTNEKLFF	TGTGCCACCAGTGAAGGTTGGGGGGTTCCAACTAATGAAAAACTGTTTTTT
TRBD2	TRBV11-2	.	TRBJ2-2	CASSFPLFAGVLSGELFF	TGTGCCAGCAGCTTCCCCCTCTTCGCGGGAGTACTATCCGGGGAGCTGTTTTTT
.	TRBV5-1	.	TRBJ1-1	CASRIRSPGLGRMNTEAFF	TGCGCCAGCAGAATTCGCAGTCCGGGACTGGGGCGTATGAACACTGAAGCTTTCTTT
.	TRBV27	.	TRBJ1-6	CASSSVIGSSYNSPLHF	TGTGCCAGCAGTTCGGTCATCGGTAGCTCCTATAATTCACCCCTCCACTTT
.	TRBV5-1	.	TRBJ2-1	CASSLMGAGDEQFF	TGCGCCAGCAGCTTGATGGGGGCTGGGGATGAGCAGTTCTTC
TRBD2	TRBV18	.	TRBJ2-4	CASSPEAGGVLAKNIQYF	TGTGCCAGCTCACCAGAAGCGGGAGGAGTCTTAGCCAAAAACATTCAGTACTTC
TRBD1	TRBV6-5	.	TRBJ1-5	CTTGNLGNQPQHF	TGTACGACAGGGAATCTGGGCAATCAGCCCCAGCATTTT
.	TRBV27	.	TRBJ1-5	CASSYGLNDSNQPQHF	TGTGCCAGCAGTTACGGACTGAACGATAGCAATCAGCCCCAGCATTTT
TRBD2	TRBV4-3	.	TRBJ2-1	CASSQILGLAGVGEQFF	TGCGCCAGCAGCCAAATATTAGGACTAGCGGGGGTTGGTGAGCAGTTCTTC
TRBD1	TRBV19	.	TRBJ1-1	CASSRQGPTGNTEAFF	TGTGCCAGTAGTAGACAGGGACCGACGGGGAACACTGAAGCTTTCTTT
TRBD1	TRBV4-3	.	TRBJ1-6	CASSQEDRRNSPLHF	TGCGCCAGCAGCCAGGAGGACAGGCGGAATTCACCCCTCCACTTT
.	TRBV4-1	once	TRBJ1-1	CASSPQVNTEAFF	TGCGCCAGCAGCCCACAGGTGAACACTGAAGCTTTCTTT
.	TRBV30	.	TRBJ1-2	CAWRNPGTWINYGYTF	TGTGCCTGGAGGAACCCCGGGACATGGATCAACTATGGCTACACCTTC
TRBD1	TRBV6-5	few	TRBJ1-1	CASTLQPATGGAFF	TGTGCCAGCACCCTCCAACCCGCCACAGGGGGAGCTTTCTTT
.	TRBV12-5	.	TRBJ1-2	CASGSGGDSKGYYGYTF	TGTGCTAGTGGTTCTGGGGGGGACTCAAAGGGGTACTATGGCTACACCTTC
TRBD1	TRBV12-3/TRBV12-4	.	TRBJ1-2	CAGTGGNYGYTF	TGTGCAGGAACAGGGGGCAACTATGGCTACACCTTC
.	TRBV7-9	.	TRBJ1-5	CASSAGQINQPQHF	TGTGCCAGCAGCGCCGGACAGATTAATCAGCCCCAGCATTTT
TRBD1	TRBV7-8	.	TRBJ1-2	CANSPGQGNYGYTF	TGTGCCAACAGCCCAGGACAGGGCAACTATGGCTACACCTTC
TRBD1	TRBV19	.	TRBJ2-1	CASSIKGQYYNEQFF	TGTGCCAGTAGTATAAAGGGACAGTACTACAATGAGCAGTTCTTC
TRBD1	TRBV18	.	TRBJ2-2	CASSPRTGNTGELFF	TGTGCCAGCTCACCACGGACAGGAAACACCGGGGAGCTGTTTTTT
TRBD1	TRBV25-1	.	TRBJ2-7	CASRRDRDYEQYF	TGTGCCAGCAGGAGGGACAGAGACTACGAGCAGTACTTC
TRBD1	TRBV14	once	TRBJ1-2	CASSQDRLTGYGYTF	TGTGCCAGCAGCCAAGATCGCTTGACAGGGTATGGCTACACCTTC
TRBD1	TRBV18	.	TRBJ1-1	CASSRNRGRGGDTEAFF	TGTGCCAGCTCACGGAACAGGGGGCGCGGGGGGGACACTGAAGCTTTCTTT